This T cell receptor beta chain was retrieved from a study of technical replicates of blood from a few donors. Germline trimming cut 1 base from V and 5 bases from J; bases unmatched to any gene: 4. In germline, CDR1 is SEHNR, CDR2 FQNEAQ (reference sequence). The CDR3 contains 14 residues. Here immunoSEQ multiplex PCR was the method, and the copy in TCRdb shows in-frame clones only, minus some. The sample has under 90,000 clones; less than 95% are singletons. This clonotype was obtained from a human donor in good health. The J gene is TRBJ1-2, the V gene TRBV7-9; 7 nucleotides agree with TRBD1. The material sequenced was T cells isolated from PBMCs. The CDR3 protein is CASSLVGQQYGYTF. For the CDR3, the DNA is TGTGCCAGCAGCTTAGTGGGACAGCAGTATGGCTACACCTTC.